The 21 T cell receptor beta chains presented below share a single source sample, sequenced in a study of shared clonotypes between healthy human individuals. Measured with immunoSEQ multiplex PCR; TCRdb has only the in-frame clones, and not every one. The sample yields some 89,000 clones, approximately 61% seen once. The sample comprised memory CD8+ T cells sorted from blood. Sample subset: CD45RO+ cells pooled with CCR7-negative TemRA cells. The receptors shown here come from a young man in good health.

The V call is TRBV5-6, the J call TRBJ2-7, with D unresolved. CDR1 SGHDT and CDR2 YYEEEE come from the germline V gene. CDR3 length equals 14 residues. V dropped 0 bases and J dropped 7 bases, with 14 bases sitting between them. CDR3 region: CASSLEHRPREQYF. CDR3 DNA: TGTGCCAGCAGCTTGGAACACCGGCCTAGGGAGCAGTACTTC.

V and J are TRBV29-1 and TRBJ1-1, with D possibly matching TRBD1 (6 bases). Per the germline V gene, CDR1 is SQVTM and CDR2 is ANQGSEA. The V gene lost 1 base and the J gene lost 5 bases, with 14 bases spanning the gap. This CDR3 is 14 amino acids long. The CDR3 DNA follows: TGCAGCGTTGAAGCAGGGGTCGGAGGGACTGAAGCTTTCTTT. Protein sequence: CSVEAGVGGTEAFF.

This rearrangement joins TRBV27 to TRBJ1-2; TRBD1 might be the D (6 bases). The V and J ends lost 6 bases and 6 bases respectively, with 14 bases between them. This CDR3 has 13 residues. The germline V gene encodes CDR1 MNHEY and CDR2 SMNVEV (reference sequence). Here the CDR3 reads CASSNREVDGYTF. CDR3 sequence (DNA): TGTGCCAGCAGCAACAGGGAGGTCGATGGCTACACCTTC.

The count of this clone is one. This chain uses TRBV7-9 with TRBJ2-7; 7 positions match TRBD2. The CDR3 extends over 15 amino acids. Unmatched junction bases numbered 13, after V lost 6 bases and J lost 5 bases. CDR1 is SEHNR and CDR2 is FQNEAQ in the germline V gene (reference sequence). The CDR3 DNA follows: TGTGCCAGCAGTGATAGACTAGCTTCTTACCACGAGCAGTACTTC. Translating gives CASSDRLASYHEQYF.

The gene calls are TRBV28 and TRBJ2-7, with no clear D. Looked up from germline, CDR1 is MDHEN and CDR2 is SYDVKM. V was trimmed by 6 bases and J by 0 bases, leaving 6 bases between them. CDR3 size: 12 residues. This CDR3 reads CASSTTSYEQYF. The DNA of the CDR3 is TGTGCCAGCAGCACCACCTCCTACGAGCAGTACTTC.

This clone was counted only a few times. J is TRBJ2-1 and V is TRBV6-4; the match to TRBD2 covers 12 bases. Germline V gives CDR1 MRHNA, CDR2 SNTAGT. The length of the CDR3 is 16 residues. J was trimmed by 6 bases and V by 3 bases; bases with no gene match: 6. This CDR3 is CASSERATSGSNEQFF. In nucleotides, the CDR3 is TGTGCCAGCAGTGAGCGGGCGACTAGCGGGAGCAATGAGCAGTTCTTC.

The chain links TRBV28 to TRBJ2-4; D tentatively reads TRBD1 or TRBD2 (5 bases each). Trimming took off 4 bases at V and 5 bases at J, with 18 bases between the two ends. The V gene's germline CDR1 is MDHEN and CDR2 SYDVKM. The CDR3 loop spans 16 amino acids. CDR3 loop: CASSSFVGAAENIQYF. CDR3 DNA: TGTGCCAGCAGTTCCTTCGTCGGGGCGGCAGAAAACATTCAGTACTTC.

The chain combines TRBV5-5 with TRBJ2-3; 8 bases match TRBD2. V shed 4 bases, J shed 4 bases, and the junction held 5 bases outside the gene matches. CDR3 length equals 14 residues. In germline, CDR1 is SGHKS, CDR2 YYEKEE (reference sequence). The CDR3 spells CASSLGLDPDTQYF. CDR3 nucleotide sequence: TGTGCCAGCAGCCTGGGACTAGACCCAGATACGCAGTATTTT. Filled out from reference TRBV5-5 and TRBJ2-3, the complete variable domain reads DAGVTQSPTHLIKTRGQQVTLRCSPISGHKSVSWYQQVLGQGPQFIFQYYEKEERGRGNFPDRFSARQFPNYSSELNVNALLLGDSALYLCASSLGLDPDTQYFGPGTRLTVL.

V and J are TRBV28 and TRBJ2-1; D perhaps matches TRBD2 (6 bases). This CDR3 has 15 amino acids. V was shortened by 5 bases and J by 4 bases, with 15 bases between the two germline ends. CDR1 MDHEN and CDR2 SYDVKM come from the germline V gene. The DNA of the CDR3 is TGTGCCAGCAGTATTCGGAGGGGAGGATACAATGAGCAGTTCTTC. Residues: CASSIRRGGYNEQFF.

The chain combines TRBV7-3 with TRBJ2-1; 7 bases match TRBD1. Germline CDR1 is SGHTA and CDR2 is FQGTGA. The V and J ends lost 5 bases and 2 bases, in that order; junction bases with no gene match: 6. The CDR3 is 15 amino acids. As DNA, the CDR3 is TGTGCCAGCAGCGACCGGGGACAGCCCTACAATGAGCAGTTCTTC. It encodes CASSDRGQPYNEQFF. Using reference TRBV7-3 and TRBJ2-1 for the parts outside the CDR3, the full variable domain is GAGVSQTPSNKVTEKGKYVELRCDPISGHTALYWYRQSLGQGPEFLIYFQGTGAADDSGLPNDRFFAVRPEGSVSTLKIQRTERGDSAVYLCASSDRGQPYNEQFFGPGTRLTVL.

This chain links TRBV19 with TRBJ1-4; unclear D gene. CDR1 and CDR2 (germline): LNHDA, SQIVND (reference sequence). The CDR3 covers 13 residues. V lost 3 bases and J 7 bases, leaving 9 bases between the germline ends. CDR3 loop: CASSILIGEKLFF. The CDR3 bases are TGTGCCAGTAGTATCTTGATAGGTGAAAAACTGTTTTTT.

A note on this clone: It differs at one base from a far larger clone, so likely a read error. CDR3 DNA: TGTGCCAGCAGCGTAACTCTTGGCGAGAGCTCTGCTGAGCAGTTCTTC. Protein product: CASSVTLGESSAEQFF. The chain carries TRBV9 and TRBJ2-1; no clear D gene. V was clipped by 1 base and J by 9 bases, with 20 bases between them. From germline, CDR1 is SGDLS and CDR2 YYNGEE. The CDR3 spans 16 residues.

The chain uses TRBV7-8 and TRBJ2-5; D not resolved. Germline V gene lookup returns CDR1 SGHVS and CDR2 FQNEAQ. With 0 bases removed from V and 5 bases from J, the gap between germline ends came to 7 bases. The CDR3 is made up of 13 amino acids. CDR3 bases: TGTGCCAGCAGCTTAGCGCTGGTCGAGACCCAGTACTTC. It translates to CASSLALVETQYF.

J is TRBJ2-5 and V is TRBV7-9; 7 nucleotides line up with TRBD2. Germline V lookup: CDR1 SEHNR, CDR2 FQNEAQ (reference sequence). Germline trimming cut 5 bases from V and 5 bases from J; bases unmatched to any gene: 11. The CDR3 is made up of 15 amino acids. CDR3 loop: CASSQGGRVAETQYF. The CDR3 nucleotides read TGTGCCAGCAGCCAAGGAGGGAGGGTAGCCGAGACCCAGTACTTC.

The chain combines TRBV6-5 with TRBJ2-1, with a possible D match to TRBD1 (5 bases). The germline gives CDR1 MNHEY, CDR2 SVGAGI. This CDR3 is built from 16 residues. The germline V and J ends were trimmed by 4 bases and 0 bases, with 13 bases remaining between them. CDR3 in DNA: TGTGCCAGCAGTTTAGGGGCTCCGAGCTCCTACAATGAGCAGTTCTTC. Encoded protein: CASSLGAPSSYNEQFF.

This chain links TRBV29-1 with TRBJ2-5, with D unresolved. CDR1 is SQVTM, CDR2 ANQGSEA, per germline. V shed 7 bases and J shed 2 bases, with 17 bases lying between them. The CDR3 loop spans 14 amino acids. The CDR3 loop reads CSGGPAFGQETQYF. CDR3 bases: TGCAGCGGTGGGCCCGCGTTCGGACAAGAGACCCAGTACTTC.

The V gene is TRBV6-1, the J gene TRBJ2-1; 7 nucleotides line up with TRBD2. The germline V gene has CDR1 MNHNS and CDR2 SASEGT. This CDR3 region has 15 residues. The V and J ends lost 1 base and 6 bases, in that order; junction bases with no gene match: 6. The CDR3 nucleotides are TGTGCCAGCAGTGAAGAGGCTAGCGGCTTCAATGAGCAGTTCTTC. Protein: CASSEEASGFNEQFF.

The sample holds a few counts of this clone. Distinct nucleotide sequences in the sample also encode this CDR3. The chain couples TRBV6-5 to TRBJ1-2; tentative D call: TRBD1 (5 bases). This CDR3 spans 12 amino acids. The germline V and J ends were trimmed by 6 bases and 3 bases, with 8 bases remaining between them. Germline V gives CDR1 MNHEY, CDR2 SVGAGI. CDR3 DNA: TGTGCCAGCAGGGGGACGGACTATGGCTACACCTTC. Translating gives CASRGTDYGYTF.

This clone turned up a few times. The chain employs TRBV25-1 and TRBJ2-7; D might be TRBD1 (6 bases). The CDR3 spans 16 residues. In germline, CDR1 is MGHDK, CDR2 SYGVNS. The ends were cut back, 3 bases at V and 2 bases at J, with 17 bases in the middle. The CDR3 DNA reads as TGTGCCAGCAGTGAGCCCCGGATACAGGGAACCTACGAGCAGTACTTC. Encoded protein: CASSEPRIQGTYEQYF.

The V call is TRBV5-1, the J call TRBJ2-3; D could derive from TRBD1 or TRBD2 (5 bases each). This CDR3 comprises 12 residues. V lost 5 bases and J 3 bases, leaving 7 bases between the germline ends. Germline loops: CDR1 SGHRS, CDR2 YFSETQ. CDR3 sequence reads: CASRGETDTQYF. CDR3 nucleotides: TGCGCCAGCAGGGGGGAGACAGATACGCAGTATTTT.

V is TRBV19 and J is TRBJ1-1, with D unresolved. The CDR3 has 15 amino acids. CDR1 is LNHDA, CDR2 SQIVND, per germline (reference sequence). V was cut by 3 bases and J by 4 bases, with 15 bases left in between. For the CDR3, the DNA is TGTGCCAGTAGTATTGGGGAGGTGGGAAGCACTGAAGCTTTCTTT. Its protein product is CASSIGEVGSTEAFF. Full variable domain (outside the CDR3, taken from reference TRBV19 and TRBJ1-1): DGGITQSPKYLFRKEGQNVTLSCEQNLNHDAMYWYRQDPGQGLRLIYYSQIVNDFQKGDIAEGYSVSREKKESFPLTVTSAQKNPTAFYLCASSIGEVGSTEAFFGQGTRLTVV.